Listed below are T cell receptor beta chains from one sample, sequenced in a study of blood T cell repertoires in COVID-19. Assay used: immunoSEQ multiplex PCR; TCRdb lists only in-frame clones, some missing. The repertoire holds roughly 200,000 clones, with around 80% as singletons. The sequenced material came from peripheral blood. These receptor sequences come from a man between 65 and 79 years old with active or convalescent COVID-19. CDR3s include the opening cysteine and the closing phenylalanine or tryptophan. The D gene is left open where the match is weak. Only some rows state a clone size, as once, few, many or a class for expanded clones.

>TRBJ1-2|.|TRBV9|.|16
TGTGCCAGCAGCTACCGCCTGGGGCCGCCTAACTATGGCTACACCTTC
CASSYRLGPPNYGYTF
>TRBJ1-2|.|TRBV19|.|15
TGTGCCAGTAGTATTGGCTGGTCGACAGACTATGGCTACACCTTC
CASSIGWSTDYGYTF
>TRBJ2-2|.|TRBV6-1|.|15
TGTGCCAGCAGGGAAGGGGCGACCCCAACCGGGGAGCTGTTTTTT
CASREGATPTGELFF
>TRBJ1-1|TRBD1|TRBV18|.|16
TGTGCCAGCTCACCAAGGTCAACAGGGGGCTTCTCTGAAGCTTTCTTT
CASSPRSTGGFSEAFF
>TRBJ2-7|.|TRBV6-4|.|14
TGTGCCAGCAGAAGAGAGGACACCTCCTACGAGCAGTACTTC
CASRREDTSYEQYF
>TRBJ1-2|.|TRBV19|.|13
TGTGCCAGTAGTACGGACAGTCTTTATGGCTACACCTTC
CASSTDSLYGYTF
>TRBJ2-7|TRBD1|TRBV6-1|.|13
TGTGCCAGCAGTGAACAGGGGGTTATCGAGCAGTACTTC
CASSEQGVIEQYF
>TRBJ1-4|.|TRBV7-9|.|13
TGTGCCAGTACGGGGGGGTTCGGTGAAAAACTGTTTTTT
CASTGGFGEKLFF
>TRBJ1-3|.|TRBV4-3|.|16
TGCGCCAGCAGCCAAGTGGCAGGCAACTCTGGAAACACCATATATTTT
CASSQVAGNSGNTIYF
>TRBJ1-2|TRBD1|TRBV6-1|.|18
TGTGCCAGCAGTGAACAACCCCCTAGGACAGGGGCTAACTATGGCTACACCTTC
CASSEQPPRTGANYGYTF
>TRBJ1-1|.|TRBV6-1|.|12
TGTGCCAGCAGTGATTTTGAGGGTTGTGCTTTCTTT
CASSDFEGCAFF
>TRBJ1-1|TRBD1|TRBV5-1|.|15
TGCGCCAGCAGCTCTGTAGTGGGACAGTGGACTGAAGCTTTCTTT
CASSSVVGQWTEAFF
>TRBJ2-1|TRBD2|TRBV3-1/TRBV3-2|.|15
TGTGCCAGCAGCCAAGACACTAGCGGCTACAATGAGCAGTTCTTC
CASSQDTSGYNEQFF
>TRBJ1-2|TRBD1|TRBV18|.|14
TGTGCCAGCTCTATGGACAGGGGGAATTATGGCTACACCTTC
CASSMDRGNYGYTF
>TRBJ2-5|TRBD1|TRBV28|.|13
TGTGCCAGCTTAGGGGACAGCCAAGAGACCCAGTACTTC
CASLGDSQETQYF
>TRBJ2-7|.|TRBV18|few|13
TGTGCCAGCTCCTCCGGACACGGCTACGAGCAGTACTTC
CASSSGHGYEQYF
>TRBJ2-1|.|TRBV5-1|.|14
TGCGCCAGCAGCTTTGGAGGGCCGAACGCTGAGCAGTTCTTC
CASSFGGPNAEQFF
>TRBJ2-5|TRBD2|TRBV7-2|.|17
TGTGCCAGCAGCTTAGAGGTTTTACTAGCGGGTACAGAGACCCAGTACTTC
CASSLEVLLAGTETQYF
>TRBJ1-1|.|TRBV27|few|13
TGTGCCAGCAGTTTATCGAGGAACACTGAAGCTTTCTTT
CASSLSRNTEAFF
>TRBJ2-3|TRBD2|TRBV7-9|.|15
TGTGCCAGCAGCAACGGGGGGGTCGACACAGATACGCAGTATTTT
CASSNGGVDTDTQYF
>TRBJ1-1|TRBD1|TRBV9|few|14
TGTGCCAGCACTACAGGGGCGCACGACACTGAAGCTTTCTTT
CASTTGAHDTEAFF
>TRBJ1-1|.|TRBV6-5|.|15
TGTGCCAGCAGTTACTCGATGGGGGCAGGGTCTGAAGCTTTCTTT
CASSYSMGAGSEAFF
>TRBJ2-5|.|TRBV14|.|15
TGTGCCTTGAGGCCCAAATCAATATCGCAAGAGACCCAGTACTTC
CALRPKSISQETQYF
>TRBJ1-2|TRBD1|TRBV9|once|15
TGTGCCAGCAGCGTAGAGACCGGGACAGGGTATGGCTACACCTTC
CASSVETGTGYGYTF
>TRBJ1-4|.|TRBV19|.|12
TGTGCCACCTCAGGGGCGGCGGAAAAACTGTTTTTT
CATSGAAEKLFF
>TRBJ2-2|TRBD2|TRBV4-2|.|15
TGTGCCACAACACAGCGGGGGCCCCATGACGGGGAGCTGTTTTTT
CATTQRGPHDGELFF
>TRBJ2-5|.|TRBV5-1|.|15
TGCGCCAGCAGTTCGGGAGCAATTATACAAGAGACCCAGTACTTC
CASSSGAIIQETQYF
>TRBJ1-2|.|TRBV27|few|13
TGTGCCAGCAGTCCCGGGGGGAGGGTGGGCTACACCTTC
CASSPGGRVGYTF
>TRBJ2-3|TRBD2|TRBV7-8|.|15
TGTGCCAGCAGTGTCCTAGCGGGAGGCGGAGATACGCAGTATTTT
CASSVLAGGGDTQYF
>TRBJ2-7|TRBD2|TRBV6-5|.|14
TGTGCCAGCAGAGCTAGCGGGAATTCCTACGAGCAGTACTTC
CASRASGNSYEQYF
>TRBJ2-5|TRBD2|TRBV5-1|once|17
TGCGCCAGCAGTACGCTTGGCGGGGGGGCCTTAGGAGAGACCCAGTACTTC
CASSTLGGGALGETQYF